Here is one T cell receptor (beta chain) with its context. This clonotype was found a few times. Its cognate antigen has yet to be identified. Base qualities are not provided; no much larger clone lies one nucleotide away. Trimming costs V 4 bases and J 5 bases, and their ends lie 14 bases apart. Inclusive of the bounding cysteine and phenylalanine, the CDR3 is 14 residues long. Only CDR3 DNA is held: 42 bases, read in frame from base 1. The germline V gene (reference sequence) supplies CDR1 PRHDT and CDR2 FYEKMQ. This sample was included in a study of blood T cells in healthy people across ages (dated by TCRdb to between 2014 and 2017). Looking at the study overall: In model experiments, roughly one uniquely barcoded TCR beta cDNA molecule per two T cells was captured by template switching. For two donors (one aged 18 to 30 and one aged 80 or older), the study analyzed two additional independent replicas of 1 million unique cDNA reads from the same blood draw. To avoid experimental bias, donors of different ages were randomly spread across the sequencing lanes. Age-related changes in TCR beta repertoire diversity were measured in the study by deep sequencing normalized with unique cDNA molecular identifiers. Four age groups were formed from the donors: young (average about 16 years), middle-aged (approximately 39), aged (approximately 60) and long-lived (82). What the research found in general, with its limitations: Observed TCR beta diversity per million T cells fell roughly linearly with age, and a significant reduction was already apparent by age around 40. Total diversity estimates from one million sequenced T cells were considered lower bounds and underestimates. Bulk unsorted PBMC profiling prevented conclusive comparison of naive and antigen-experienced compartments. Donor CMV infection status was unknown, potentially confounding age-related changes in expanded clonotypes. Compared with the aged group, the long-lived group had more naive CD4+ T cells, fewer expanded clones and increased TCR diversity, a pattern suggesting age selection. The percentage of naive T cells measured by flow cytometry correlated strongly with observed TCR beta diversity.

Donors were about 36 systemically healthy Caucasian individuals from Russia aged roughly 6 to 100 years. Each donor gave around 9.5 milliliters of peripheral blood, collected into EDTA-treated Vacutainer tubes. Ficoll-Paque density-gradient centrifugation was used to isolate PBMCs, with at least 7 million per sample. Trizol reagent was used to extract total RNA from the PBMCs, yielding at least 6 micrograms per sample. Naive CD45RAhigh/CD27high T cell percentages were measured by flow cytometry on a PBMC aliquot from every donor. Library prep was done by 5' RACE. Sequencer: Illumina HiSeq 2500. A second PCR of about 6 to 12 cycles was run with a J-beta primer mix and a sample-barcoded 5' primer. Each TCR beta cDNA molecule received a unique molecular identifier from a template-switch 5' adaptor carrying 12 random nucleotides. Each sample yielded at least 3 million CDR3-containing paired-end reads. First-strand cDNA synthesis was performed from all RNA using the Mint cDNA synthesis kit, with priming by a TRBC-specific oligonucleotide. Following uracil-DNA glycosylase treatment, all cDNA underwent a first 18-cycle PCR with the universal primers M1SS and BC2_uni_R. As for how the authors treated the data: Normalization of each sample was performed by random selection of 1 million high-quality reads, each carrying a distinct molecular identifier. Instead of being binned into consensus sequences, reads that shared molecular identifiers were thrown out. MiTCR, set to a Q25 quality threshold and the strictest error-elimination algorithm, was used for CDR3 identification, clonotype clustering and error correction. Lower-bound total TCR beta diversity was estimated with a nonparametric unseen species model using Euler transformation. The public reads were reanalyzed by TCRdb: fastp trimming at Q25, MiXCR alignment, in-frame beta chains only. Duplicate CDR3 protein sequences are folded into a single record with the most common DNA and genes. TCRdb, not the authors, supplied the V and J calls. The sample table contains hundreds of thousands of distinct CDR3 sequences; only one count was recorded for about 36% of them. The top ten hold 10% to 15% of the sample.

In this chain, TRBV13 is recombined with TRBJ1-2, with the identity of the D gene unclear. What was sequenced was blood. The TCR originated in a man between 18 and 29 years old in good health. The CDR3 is CASSSQQLSYGYTF. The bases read TGTGCCAGCAGCTCCCAACAGTTATCTTATGGCTACACCTTC. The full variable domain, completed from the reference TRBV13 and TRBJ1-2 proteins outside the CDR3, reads AAGVIQSPRHLIKEKRETATLKCYPIPRHDTVYWYQQGPGQDPQFLISFYEKMQSDKGSIPDRFSAQQFSDYHSELNMSSLELGDSALYFCASSSQQLSYGYTFGSGTRLTVV.